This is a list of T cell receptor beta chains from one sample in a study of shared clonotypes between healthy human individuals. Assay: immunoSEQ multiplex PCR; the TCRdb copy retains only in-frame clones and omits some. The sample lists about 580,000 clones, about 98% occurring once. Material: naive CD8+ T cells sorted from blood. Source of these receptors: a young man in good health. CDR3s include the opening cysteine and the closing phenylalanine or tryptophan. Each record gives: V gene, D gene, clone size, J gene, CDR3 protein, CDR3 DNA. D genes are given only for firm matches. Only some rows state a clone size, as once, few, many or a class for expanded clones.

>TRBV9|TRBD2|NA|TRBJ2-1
CASSLGTSGAGEQFF
TGTGCCAGCAGCCTGGGGACTAGCGGGGCGGGTGAGCAGTTCTTC
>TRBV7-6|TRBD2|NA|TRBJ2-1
CASSLTSGSYEQFF
TGTGCCAGCAGCTTAACTAGCGGGAGTTATGAGCAGTTCTTC
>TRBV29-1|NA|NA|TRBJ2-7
CSVVKGAYEQYF
TGCAGCGTTGTAAAGGGGGCCTACGAGCAGTACTTC
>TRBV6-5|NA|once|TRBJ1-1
CASSPKMDTEAFF
TGTGCCAGCAGCCCCAAAATGGACACTGAAGCTTTCTTT
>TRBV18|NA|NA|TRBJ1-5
CASSPAGDNQPQHF
TGTGCCAGCTCACCGGCAGGGGATAACCAGCCCCAGCATTTT
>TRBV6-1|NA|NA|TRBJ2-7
CASSVRDTAYEQYF
TGTGCCAGCAGTGTTCGGGACACAGCCTACGAGCAGTACTTC
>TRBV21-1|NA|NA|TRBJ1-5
CASSKARTGTNQPQHF
TGTGCCAGCAGCAAAGCTAGGACAGGGACCAATCAGCCCCAGCATTTT
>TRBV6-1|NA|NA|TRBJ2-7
CATGWYEQYF
TGTGCCACCGGATGGTACGAGCAGTACTTC
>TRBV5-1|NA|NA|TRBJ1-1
CASSLGGEGFLNTEAFF
TGCGCCAGCAGCTTGGGAGGTGAGGGTTTCTTGAACACTGAAGCTTTCTTT
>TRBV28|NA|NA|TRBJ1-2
CASSFREFNYGYTF
TGTGCCAGCAGTTTCCGTGAGTTTAACTATGGCTACACCTTC
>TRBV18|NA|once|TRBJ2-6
CASSLPGTTSSGANVLTF
TGTGCCAGCTCACTTCCAGGAACCACCAGCTCTGGGGCCAACGTCCTGACTTTC
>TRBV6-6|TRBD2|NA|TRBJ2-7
CASSGLSGLADYEQYF
TGTGCCAGCAGCGGACTCTCAGGACTAGCTGACTACGAGCAGTACTTC
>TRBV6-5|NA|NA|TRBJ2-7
CASSYEASYEQYF
TGTGCCAGCAGTTATGAGGCCTCCTACGAGCAGTACTTC
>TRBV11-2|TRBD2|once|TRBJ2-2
CASSFRLANTGELFF
TGTGCCAGCAGCTTCCGACTAGCTAACACCGGGGAGCTGTTTTTT
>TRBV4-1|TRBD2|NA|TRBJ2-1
CASSQVAGGAYNEQFF
TGCGCCAGCAGCCAGGTAGCGGGAGGGGCCTACAATGAGCAGTTCTTC
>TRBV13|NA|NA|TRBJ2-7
CASSLIIRTYEQYF
TGTGCCAGCAGCTTAATTATTCGTACCTACGAGCAGTACTTC
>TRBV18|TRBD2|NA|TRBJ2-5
CASSPYGGRDQETQYF
TGTGCCAGCTCACCATACGGCGGGAGGGACCAAGAGACCCAGTACTTC
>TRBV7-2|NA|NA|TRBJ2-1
CASSQDRSSYNEQFF
TGTGCCAGCAGCCAAGACAGGTCCTCCTACAATGAGCAGTTCTTC
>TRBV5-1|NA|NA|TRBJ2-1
CASSPGTEEQFF
TGCGCCAGCAGCCCAGGGACCGAGGAGCAGTTCTTC